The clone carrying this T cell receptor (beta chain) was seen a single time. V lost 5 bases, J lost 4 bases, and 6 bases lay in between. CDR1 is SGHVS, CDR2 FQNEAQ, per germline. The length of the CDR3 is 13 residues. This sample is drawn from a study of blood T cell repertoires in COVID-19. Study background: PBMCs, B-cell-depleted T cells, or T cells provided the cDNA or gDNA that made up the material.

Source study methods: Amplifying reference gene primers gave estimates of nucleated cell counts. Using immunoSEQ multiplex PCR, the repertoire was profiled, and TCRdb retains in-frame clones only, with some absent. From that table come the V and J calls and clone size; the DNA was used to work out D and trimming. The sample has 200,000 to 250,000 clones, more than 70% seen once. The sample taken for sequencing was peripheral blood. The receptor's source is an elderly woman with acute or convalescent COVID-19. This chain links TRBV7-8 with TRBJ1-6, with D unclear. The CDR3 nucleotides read TGTGCCAGCAGCAGGAGTTATAATTCACCCCTCCACTTT. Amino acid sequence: CASSRSYNSPLHF.